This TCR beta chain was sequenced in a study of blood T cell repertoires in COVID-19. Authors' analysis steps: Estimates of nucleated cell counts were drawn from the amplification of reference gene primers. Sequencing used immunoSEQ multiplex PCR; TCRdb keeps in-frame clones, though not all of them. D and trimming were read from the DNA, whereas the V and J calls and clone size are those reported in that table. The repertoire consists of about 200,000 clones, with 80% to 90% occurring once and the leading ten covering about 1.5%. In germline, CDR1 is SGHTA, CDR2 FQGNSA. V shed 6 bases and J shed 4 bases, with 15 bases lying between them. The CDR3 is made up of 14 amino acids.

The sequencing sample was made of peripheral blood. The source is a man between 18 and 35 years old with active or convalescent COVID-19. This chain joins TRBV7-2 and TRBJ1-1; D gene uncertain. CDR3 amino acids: CASRGGSVGTEAFF. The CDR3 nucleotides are TGTGCCAGCAGGGGAGGGTCCGTGGGCACTGAAGCTTTCTTT.